This T cell receptor beta chain was obtained from a study of preoperative IRX-2 immunotherapy in early breast cancer. Regarding treatment: preoperative locoregional IRX-2 cytokine immunotherapy. Patients received preoperative, locoregional IRX-2 cytokine immunotherapy in a phase Ib study. The CDR3 spans 19 residues. The data were produced by immunoSEQ multiplex PCR, yet TCRdb's version contains in-frame clones alone and is incomplete. The sample lists around 60,000 clones, approximately 94% occurring once. This specimen was taken from a patient treated with IRX-2 immunotherapy. This receptor was taken from a human donor with breast cancer. The chain employs TRBV21-1 and TRBJ2-6; TRBD1, the table's D call, was not compared with the DNA. TRBV21-1 is a pseudogene segment. CDR3 sequence reads: CASSEEGTESSSGANVLTF. The CDR3 nucleotides are TGTGCCAGCAGCGAAGAAGGGACAGAGTCCTCCTCTGGGGCCAACGTCCTGACTTTC.